The 26 T cell receptor beta chains presented below share a single source sample, sequenced in a study of blood T cells in healthy people across ages. A second 7 to 11 cycle PCR used barcoded and J-beta primers. TCRdb re-called the 5' RACE reads through MiXCR, storing one row per CDR3 protein. The sample has over 1,200,000 distinct CDR3 sequences, approximately 60% seen once; the top ten hold 6.5% to 8.5%. The sequenced material came from blood. The source of these receptors is a man aged 18 to 29 in good health.

This clonotype was seen a single time. This sequence joins TRBV12-3 or TRBV12-4 and TRBJ1-2; D remains ambiguous. The CDR3 spans 16 residues. V lost 5 bases to trimming and J lost 3 bases, with 19 bases between them. CDR3 amino acids: CASSPFGQSFDYGYTF. CDR3 DNA sequence: TGTGCCAGCAGTCCCTTTGGGCAGTCGTTCGACTATGGCTACACCTTC.

V usage is TRBV2 and J usage is TRBJ2-3; a weak D match, TRBD1 (6 bases). V was trimmed by 6 bases and J by 2 bases, leaving 15 bases between them. There are 15 residues in the CDR3. Germline loops: CDR1 SNHLY, CDR2 FYNNEI. The CDR3 coding sequence is TGTGCCAGCAGCAGGACAGTCGGGGACACAGATACGCAGTATTTT. Translation gives CASSRTVGDTDTQYF.

The chain recombines TRBV20-1 with TRBJ2-1; TRBD2 is a possible D gene (6 bases). Trimming took 5 bases from V and 7 from J, leaving 18 bases between them. Germline V gene sequence: CDR1 DFQATT, CDR2 SNEGSKA (reference sequence). The CDR3 length is 14 residues. CDR3 sequence (DNA): TGCAGTGCTGAGCTGCGACTAGTTGTAAATGAGCAGTTCTTC. Protein: CSAELRLVVNEQFF.

This clonotype was observed a few times. This rearrangement joins TRBV27 to TRBJ1-2; D may be TRBD1 (5 bases). This CDR3 comprises 14 residues. Trimming removed 5 bases at V and 4 bases at J, with 14 bases between. Germline lookup yields CDR1 MNHEY and CDR2 SMNVEV (reference sequence). The CDR3 sequence: CASSPPRQGYGYTF. The CDR3 DNA reads as TGTGCCAGCAGTCCCCCCCGGCAGGGCTATGGCTACACCTTC.

The rearrangement joins TRBV5-1 to TRBJ2-1, with D possibly being TRBD1 (6 bases). This CDR3 contains 15 residues. Per the germline V gene, CDR1 is SGHRS and CDR2 is YFSETQ. With 3 bases removed from V and 4 bases from J, the gap between germline ends came to 14 bases. CDR3 sequence (DNA): TGCGCCAGCAGCTCTTCCGGACAGCAATACAATGAGCAGTTCTTC. Its translation: CASSSSGQQYNEQFF.

The chain joins TRBV12-3 or TRBV12-4 to TRBJ1-1; TRBD1 agrees at 9 bases. The CDR3 runs 14 residues. The ends lost 6 bases at V and 4 bases at J; junction bases unmatched: 6. CDR3 sequence reads: CASRRHRGPTEAFF. CDR3 coding DNA: TGTGCCAGCAGGCGACACAGGGGGCCCACTGAAGCTTTCTTT.

The rearrangement joins TRBV29-1 to TRBJ1-5; weak D call: TRBD1 (5 bases). The CDR3 extends over 16 amino acids. The V gene's germline CDR1 is SQVTM and CDR2 ANQGSEA. The V end lost 3 bases, the J end lost 0 bases, and 15 bases lay between the germline ends. The CDR3 coding sequence is TGCAGCGTTGAGCCCCCCCGGGACCGTAGCAATCAGCCCCAGCATTTT. This gives the protein CSVEPPRDRSNQPQHF.

This clonotype was counted only a few times. The V and J genes are TRBV28 and TRBJ1-2, with D possibly TRBD1 on 5 matching bases. The CDR3 totals 13 residues. Germline CDR1 is MDHEN and CDR2 is SYDVKM. Trimming cost V 5 bases and J 5 bases, with 12 bases left between them. This chain's CDR3 is CASSLRQLYGYTF. As DNA, the CDR3 is TGTGCCAGCAGTCTCCGACAGCTATATGGCTACACCTTC.

This clonotype came up a few times. The chain links TRBV4-1 to TRBJ1-2; TRBD1 aligns across 8 bases. CDR3 length equals 14 residues. Germline CDR1 reads MGHRA; CDR2 reads YSYEKL. Trimming cost V 4 bases and J 6 bases; bases outside gene matches: 7. CDR3 bases: TGCGCCAGCAGCCCGCTCGGACAGGGCAATGGCTACACCTTC. Translation gives CASSPLGQGNGYTF.

This clonotype was seen at least ten times. V is TRBV29-1 and J is TRBJ1-2; TRBD1 is a possible D gene (5 bases). The CDR3 is 13 residues long. Trimming left V 4 bases short and J 2 bases short, with 11 bases between. Germline-derived CDR1 and CDR2 are SQVTM and ANQGSEA. The CDR3 loop is CSVGEGDNYGYTF. CDR3 sequence (DNA): TGCAGCGTTGGGGAAGGGGACAACTATGGCTACACCTTC.

This clonotype showed up just a few times. This chain links TRBV20-1 with TRBJ1-2, with 7 bases fitting TRBD1. This CDR3 region has 14 residues. Trimming took 1 base from V and 2 from J; bases not matched to a gene: 4. CDR1 and CDR2 from the germline V gene are DFQATT and SNEGSKA (reference sequence). For the CDR3, the DNA is TGCAGTGCTAGAGGACAGGGACCGAACTATGGCTACACCTTC. Its translation is CSARGQGPNYGYTF.

The chain is built from TRBV10-3 and TRBJ2-1; D possibly corresponds to TRBD2 (6 bases). Trimming removed 3 bases from V and 5 bases from J, with 14 bases in between. Germline V lookup: CDR1 ENHRY, CDR2 SYGVKD. CDR3 length: 15 amino acids. CDR3 sequence: CAISEGISGDNEQFF. The CDR3 nucleotides are TGTGCCATCAGTGAAGGAATTAGCGGAGACAATGAGCAGTTCTTC.

This clonotype was seen only a few times. The gene calls are TRBV27 and TRBJ2-7; either TRBD1 or TRBD2 may fit D (6 bases each). Germline V gene sequence: CDR1 MNHEY, CDR2 SMNVEV (reference sequence). The CDR3 sequence is 15 residues long. Deletions cut 5 bases from V and 3 bases from J, with 17 bases between. CDR3 loop: CASSNLQGSGYEQYF. The DNA of the CDR3 is TGTGCCAGCAGTAACTTACAGGGTAGCGGCTACGAGCAGTACTTC.

This sequence joins TRBV5-1 and TRBJ1-1; the D gene is possibly TRBD1 (5 bases). Deletions cut 6 bases from V and 3 bases from J, with 15 bases between. Germline CDR1 reads SGHRS; CDR2 reads YFSETQ. This CDR3 is built from 14 residues. CDR3 loop: CASTPGTGDTEAFF. DNA for the CDR3: TGCGCCAGCACCCCCGGAACAGGTGACACTGAAGCTTTCTTT.

This clonotype was seen a single time. This chain links TRBV10-3 with TRBJ1-1, with a tentative D call TRBD1 (6 bases). The CDR3 loop spans 13 amino acids. V was pared by 4 bases and J by 5 bases, with 11 bases between. Germline CDR1 reads ENHRY; CDR2 reads SYGVKD. The CDR3 coding sequence is TGTGCCATCAGTGGTACAGGGAGAACTGAAGCTTTCTTT. Amino acids: CAISGTGRTEAFF.

This clonotype was counted only a few times. The rearrangement joins TRBV12-3 or TRBV12-4 to TRBJ2-4; 15 bases are shared with TRBD2. The trim removed 3 bases at V and 0 bases at J, leaving 3 bases unmatched. This CDR3 comprises 18 residues. The CDR3 DNA reads as TGTGCCAGCAGTTTCGGACTAGCGGGGGGGAGAGCCAAAAACATTCAGTACTTC. It encodes CASSFGLAGGRAKNIQYF.

This clonotype has just a few counts. The chain joins TRBV20-1 to TRBJ2-1, with D possibly being TRBD2 (5 bases). V was shortened by 3 bases and J by 10 bases, with 22 bases between the two germline ends. CDR1 and CDR2 (germline): DFQATT, SNEGSKA (reference sequence). CDR3 length: 15 residues. CDR3 residues: CSASDAELELGEQFF. Here the CDR3 DNA reads TGCAGTGCTAGCGACGCCGAACTAGAACTAGGCGAGCAGTTCTTC.

This clonotype has only one observation. The genes are TRBV11-2 and TRBJ2-5; D unresolved. The CDR3 extends over 13 amino acids. Germline CDR1 is SGHAT and CDR2 is FQNNGV. With 4 bases removed from V and 2 bases from J, the gap between germline ends came to 8 bases. Here the CDR3 DNA reads TGTGCCAGCAGCTCCAGCATACAAGAGACCCAGTACTTC. As protein: CASSSSIQETQYF.

The rearrangement uses TRBV20-1 and TRBJ2-4; D is possibly TRBD2 (5 bases). The germline V gene encodes CDR1 DFQATT and CDR2 SNEGSKA (reference sequence). The CDR3 is 12 amino acids. The ends were cut back, 3 bases at V and 13 bases at J, with 16 bases in the middle. CDR3 DNA sequence: TGCAGTGCTAGTCGACCCCGTGGGGAGCAGTACTTC. It yields the protein CSASRPRGEQYF.

The chain employs TRBV6-6 and TRBJ2-4, with D uncertain. The J call may not be correct, given that the DNA end is closer to TRBJ2-7. This CDR3 has 12 amino acids. Germline CDR1 and CDR2: MNHNY and SVGAGI (reference sequence). The CDR3 nucleotides are TGTGCCAGCACTCCCGACAACTACGAGCAGTACTTC. Its protein is CASTPDNYEQYF.

The gene calls are TRBV28 and TRBJ2-1; D remains ambiguous. The CDR3 totals 12 residues. The ends were cut back, 5 bases at V and 9 bases at J, with 11 bases in the middle. Germline values: CDR1 MDHEN, CDR2 SYDVKM. Written as DNA, the CDR3 is TGTGCCAGCAGTCCTTACGGATTTGAGCAGTTCTTC. Its translation is CASSPYGFEQFF.

Remarks on this clonotype: The junction and the germline gene differ at one end; a read error may be behind it. This sequence joins TRBV29-1 and TRBJ2-1; D might be TRBD1 or TRBD2, each matching 5 bases. In germline, CDR1 is SQVTM, CDR2 ANQGSEA. The CDR3 has 15 amino acids. The CDR3 protein is CNVEDLNGTNNEQFF. The CDR3 nucleotides are TGCAACGTTGAAGATCTTAACGGGACCAACAATGAGCAGTTCTTC.

The chain carries TRBV24-1 and TRBJ1-1; maybe TRBD1 (5 bases). Germline CDR1 and CDR2: KGHDR and SFDVKD. The CDR3 has 17 amino acids. With 2 bases removed from V and 4 bases from J, the gap between germline ends came to 19 bases. CDR3 loop: CATSDSVIGHPSTEAFF. DNA of the CDR3: TGTGCCACCAGTGATTCAGTAATTGGACATCCGAGCACTGAAGCTTTCTTT.

CDR3 protein: CAGHREVLTDTQYF. In DNA form, the CDR3 reads TGTGCCGGCCACCGGGAGGTACTAACAGATACGCAGTATTTT. The V call is TRBV2, the J call TRBJ2-3; 7 positions match TRBD2. CDR1 and CDR2 from the germline V gene are SNHLY and FYNNEI. V shed 11 bases and J 3 bases; nucleotides not matched to a gene: 11. The CDR3 has 14 amino acids.

This clonotype was detected only once. The chain joins TRBV6-2 or TRBV6-3 to TRBJ1-2; D not certain. CDR1 is MNHEY, CDR2 SVGEGT, per germline. The V end lost 0 bases, the J end lost 7 bases, and 15 bases lay between the germline ends. This CDR3 is 15 amino acids long. Written as DNA, the CDR3 is TGTGCCAGCAGTTACTCGAGAACGGCCATATCTGGCTACACCTTC. It encodes CASSYSRTAISGYTF.

A remark on this clonotype: At one end, the junction sequence differs from germline, possibly due to a read error. This sequence joins TRBV7-2 and TRBJ1-4; perhaps TRBD1 as D (5 bases). Germline CDR1 SGHTA, CDR2 FQGNSA. This CDR3 is built from 16 residues. CDR3 nucleotide sequence: TGCGCCAGCAGCTTAGAGGTTGGCAGGGTGAATGAAAAACTGTTTTTT. Translating it yields CASSLEVGRVNEKLFF.